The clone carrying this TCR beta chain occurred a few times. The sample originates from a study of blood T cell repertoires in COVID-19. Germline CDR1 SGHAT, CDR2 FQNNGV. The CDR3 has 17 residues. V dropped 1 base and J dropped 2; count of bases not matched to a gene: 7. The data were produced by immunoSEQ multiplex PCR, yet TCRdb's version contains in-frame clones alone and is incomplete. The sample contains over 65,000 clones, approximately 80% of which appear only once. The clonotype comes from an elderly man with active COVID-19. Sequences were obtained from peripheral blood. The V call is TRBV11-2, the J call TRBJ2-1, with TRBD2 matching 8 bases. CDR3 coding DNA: TGTGCCAGCAGCTTAGTTCGGAGCGGGGGCCCCTACAATGAGCAGTTCTTC. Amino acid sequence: CASSLVRSGGPYNEQFF.